The clone carrying this T cell receptor beta chain was found a few times. The antigen is unknown. The source of the sample is a study of cytomegalovirus exposure and HLA in healthy donors. General observations from the study: TCR sequences were mostly rare, though some public TCRs occurred in many donors. It was reportedly the case that the classifier diagnosed cytomegalovirus status with high specificity and sensitivity. The study labeled 180 or so TCR beta chains cytomegalovirus-associated. The tendency of first-cohort TCR clusters to co-occur in the roughly 130 validation repertoires emerged from a later analysis.

This table comes from immunoSEQ multiplex PCR, and its TCRdb copy is limited to in-frame clones, with some not included. The sample carries roughly 150,000 clones, approximately 89% recorded once. V shed 7 bases, J shed 5 bases, and the junction held 7 bases outside the gene matches. Germline CDR1 and CDR2: MNHEY and SMNVEV (reference sequence). The CDR3 loop spans 13 amino acids. The rearrangement joins TRBV27 to TRBJ2-7, with 8 bases lining up with TRBD2. Sequencing was done on a sample of PBMCs. This TCR derives from a woman between 18 and 30 years old in good health and CMV-seropositive. The CDR3 DNA sequence: TGTGCCAGCAACCGGGAGGGGAACCACGAGCAGTACTTC. Protein: CASNREGNHEQYF.